The entry below gives a single TCR beta chain sequence along with its context. The antigen is unknown. The data stem from a study of response to subunit inactivated influenza vaccine. Study findings and constraints: The authors proposed limited new T cell recruitment per seasonal influenza vaccination.

Germline values: CDR1 SEHNR, CDR2 FQNEAQ (reference sequence). The CDR3 extends over 16 amino acids. V dropped 4 bases and J dropped 2 bases, with 15 bases sitting between them. TCRdb passed the RT-PCR reads through MiXCR, listing each CDR3 protein once. The data show roughly 670,000 distinct CDR3 sequences, with 14% seen just once and 7.5% to 9% held by the top ten. This sequence originates from a man aged 50-59 years who received an inactivated influenza vaccine. The rearrangement links TRBV7-9 to TRBJ2-1, with TRBD2 as a possible D gene (5 bases). Specimen: PBMCs from blood, collected roughly 2 weeks before vaccination. The CDR3: CASSWAPRGPYNEQFF. The CDR3 nucleotides read TGTGCCAGCAGCTGGGCTCCCCGAGGGCCCTACAATGAGCAGTTCTTC.